These T cell receptor beta chains were read from a single sample in a study of blood T cell repertoires in COVID-19. Sequencing used immunoSEQ multiplex PCR; TCRdb keeps in-frame clones, though not all of them. The sample holds 65,000 to 95,000 clones, around four fifths seen once. Sequencing was carried out using peripheral blood. The origin of the receptors is an older man with active or convalescent COVID-19. CDR3s include the opening cysteine and the closing phenylalanine or tryptophan. A D gene is named only where the DNA matches it firmly. Part of the rows lack a size; the others show once, few, many or a class for expanded clones.

d_call,j_call,v_call,clone_size,cdr3_aa,cdr3_nt
NA,TRBJ2-1,TRBV11-2,NA,CASSRDYYNEQFF,TGTGCCAGCAGCAGAGACTACTACAATGAGCAGTTCTTC
NA,TRBJ1-2,TRBV5-5,NA,CASSLSPKTLGYTF,TGTGCCAGCAGCTTGAGCCCAAAAACCCTAGGCTACACCTTC
TRBD1,TRBJ1-5,TRBV19,NA,CASKTGVGNQPQHF,TGTGCCAGCAAGACAGGGGTGGGCAATCAGCCCCAGCATTTT
NA,TRBJ1-1,TRBV19,NA,CASRPQGRREGEAFF,TGTGCCAGTAGACCTCAGGGGCGACGGGAGGGTGAAGCTTTCTTT
TRBD1,TRBJ1-1,TRBV11-2,NA,CASRFTTGENTEAFF,TGTGCCAGCAGATTCACGACAGGGGAGAACACTGAAGCTTTCTTT
NA,TRBJ1-2,TRBV7-9,NA,CASSLPGAYGYTF,TGTGCCAGCAGCTTACCAGGGGCCTATGGCTACACCTTC
NA,TRBJ1-1,TRBV7-9,NA,CASSLVVGGASNTEAFF,TGTGCCAGCAGCTTAGTGGTGGGTGGGGCAAGCAACACTGAAGCTTTCTTT
NA,TRBJ1-5,TRBV6-5,NA,CASSRQLNQPQHF,TGTGCCAGCAGTCGACAACTCAATCAGCCCCAGCATTTT
NA,TRBJ2-5,TRBV2,NA,CASSVNMGGVPYF,TGTGCCAGCAGTGTAAATATGGGCGGGGTTCCATACTTC
NA,TRBJ1-3,TRBV15,NA,CATSSLLVPRSGNTIYF,TGTGCCACCAGCAGTCTCCTGGTTCCCAGATCTGGAAACACCATATATTTT
TRBD1,TRBJ1-3,TRBV5-5,NA,CASSPQGARVGNTIYF,TGTGCCAGCAGCCCACAGGGGGCGAGGGTTGGAAACACCATATATTTT
NA,TRBJ1-2,TRBV6-1,NA,CASSEISGGSYGYTF,TGTGCCAGCAGTGAAATCTCGGGGGGCAGCTATGGCTACACCTTC
TRBD1,TRBJ1-2,TRBV27,NA,CASSPTGLNGYTF,TGTGCCAGCAGCCCGACAGGGTTGAATGGCTACACCTTC
TRBD1,TRBJ1-5,TRBV24-1,NA,CATSDTGGGQPQHF,TGTGCCACCAGTGATACAGGGGGGGGTCAGCCCCAGCATTTT
NA,TRBJ1-1,TRBV28,NA,CASISTGFEAFF,TGTGCCAGCATATCCACAGGGTTTGAAGCTTTCTTT
NA,TRBJ2-5,TRBV27,NA,CASSRRAQETQYF,TGTGCCAGCAGTCGGAGGGCCCAAGAGACCCAGTACTTC
TRBD1,TRBJ2-3,TRBV29-1,once,CSVRTGSRDTQYF,TGCAGCGTCCGGACAGGCAGCAGGGATACGCAGTATTTT
NA,TRBJ2-2,TRBV9,once,CASSPRTGVDTGELFF,TGTGCCAGCAGCCCACGGACGGGGGTGGACACCGGGGAGCTGTTTTTT
NA,TRBJ1-6,TRBV6-4,few,CASSDEAGVGSPLHF,TGTGCCAGCAGTGACGAGGCGGGGGTAGGTTCACCCCTCCACTTT
TRBD2,TRBJ2-3,TRBV4-2,NA,CASSQDLNSGRIDTQYF,TGTGCCAGCAGCCAAGATTTGAATAGCGGGAGAATAGATACGCAGTATTTT
TRBD2,TRBJ2-3,TRBV4-2,NA,CASSQNGGSTGDTQYF,TGTGCCAGCAGTCAGAACGGGGGGTCGACGGGAGATACGCAGTATTTT
TRBD1,TRBJ1-5,TRBV19,NA,CASTQQGATINQPQHF,TGTGCCAGTACCCAGCAGGGGGCGACGATCAATCAGCCCCAGCATTTT
NA,TRBJ1-5,TRBV5-1,NA,CASSFGQGNQPQHF,TGCGCCAGCAGCTTCGGACAAGGCAATCAGCCCCAGCATTTT
TRBD1,TRBJ2-3,TRBV5-1,NA,CASSPNPQGARDTQYF,TGCGCCAGCAGCCCGAATCCCCAGGGGGCTAGAGATACGCAGTATTTT
NA,TRBJ1-1,TRBV19,NA,CASSIFFGGGNTEAFF,TGTGCCAGTAGTATCTTTTTTGGTGGCGGCAACACTGAAGCTTTCTTT
TRBD2,TRBJ2-2,TRBV18,NA,CASSRDIGGADTGELFF,TGTGCCAGCTCCCGAGACATCGGGGGGGCGGACACCGGGGAGCTGTTTTTT
NA,TRBJ2-5,TRBV10-2,NA,CASSESQSGETQYF,TGCGCCAGCAGTGAGTCGCAGTCAGGAGAGACCCAGTACTTC
TRBD2,TRBJ2-2,TRBV18,NA,CASSPRALAGASTGELFF,TGTGCCAGCTCACCACGGGCACTAGCGGGAGCAAGCACCGGGGAGCTGTTTTTT
NA,TRBJ1-3,TRBV30,NA,CAWTRGGEDTIYF,TGTGCCTGGACCAGAGGGGGGGAAGACACCATATATTTT
TRBD1,TRBJ1-5,TRBV4-1,NA,CASSQIQGGVEPQHF,TGCGCCAGCAGCCAAATACAGGGGGGAGTGGAGCCCCAGCATTTT
TRBD1,TRBJ1-2,TRBV10-3,NA,CAISLGQGSGYTF,TGTGCCATCTCATTGGGACAGGGTAGCGGCTACACCTTC
TRBD2,TRBJ2-1,TRBV19,NA,CASRSIAGGVNEQFF,TGTGCCAGTAGATCGATCGCGGGAGGGGTCAATGAGCAGTTCTTC
TRBD2,TRBJ2-3,TRBV25-1,once,CASRGGSVTDTQYF,TGTGCCAGCAGGGGCGGGAGTGTTACAGATACGCAGTATTTT
NA,TRBJ2-5,TRBV4-2,NA,CASSQERGAGQETQYF,TGTGCCAGCAGCCAGGAACGGGGGGCCGGTCAAGAGACCCAGTACTTC
NA,TRBJ2-5,TRBV28,NA,CASSKWTGDRETQYF,TGTGCCAGCAGTAAATGGACGGGGGATCGGGAGACCCAGTACTTC
TRBD2,TRBJ2-5,TRBV5-4,NA,CASSRGTSGSGEETQYF,TGTGCCAGCAGCCGCGGGACTAGCGGGAGTGGTGAGGAGACCCAGTACTTC
TRBD1,TRBJ2-2,TRBV5-6,NA,CASSFLQGSANTGELFF,TGTGCCAGCAGCTTCCTACAGGGGTCCGCGAACACCGGGGAGCTGTTTTTT
TRBD1,TRBJ2-3,TRBV19,NA,CASSPRPGTGGGTQYF,TGTGCCAGTAGTCCACGACCCGGGACAGGGGGCGGTACGCAGTATTTT
NA,TRBJ1-5,TRBV7-2,NA,CASSLKGLGLQPQHF,TGTGCCAGCAGCTTAAAGGGGTTGGGTTTACAGCCCCAGCATTTT
TRBD1,TRBJ1-5,TRBV18,few,CASSLDRQGGNQPQHF,TGTGCCAGCTCACTCGATCGACAGGGCGGCAATCAGCCCCAGCATTTT
NA,TRBJ1-5,TRBV6-1,NA,CASSEAGGRNQPQHF,TGTGCCAGCAGTGAAGCTGGAGGACGCAATCAGCCCCAGCATTTT
NA,TRBJ2-5,TRBV7-2,NA,CASSKRSGYGRETQYF,TGTGCCAGCAGCAAGAGGTCGGGATACGGTCGGGAGACCCAGTACTTC
TRBD1,TRBJ1-2,TRBV27,NA,CASSHRDRARGGGYTF,TGTGCCAGCAGTCACCGGGACAGGGCGAGGGGAGGCGGCTACACCTTC
NA,TRBJ1-5,TRBV12-5,NA,CASGLGGLGQPQHF,TGTGCTAGTGGTTTGGGGGGCCTCGGACAGCCCCAGCATTTT
NA,TRBJ1-4,TRBV5-6,NA,CASSSGPGATNEKLFF,TGTGCCAGCAGCTCCGGACCGGGAGCAACTAATGAAAAACTGTTTTTT
NA,TRBJ1-4,TRBV4-1,NA,CASSGRSRTTNEKLFF,TGCGCCAGCAGCGGCCGAAGTCGGACTACTAATGAAAAACTGTTTTTT
NA,TRBJ1-6,TRBV25-1,NA,CASSDRAVSPLHF,TGTGCCAGCAGTGACAGGGCAGTTTCACCCCTCCACTTT
TRBD1,TRBJ1-1,TRBV10-3,NA,CAISEPKQGARGTEAFF,TGTGCCATCAGTGAGCCCAAACAGGGGGCAAGGGGTACTGAAGCTTTCTTT
TRBD2,TRBJ2-1,TRBV7-9,NA,CASSYRTSGRNEQFF,TGTGCCAGCAGCTACAGGACTAGCGGGAGGAATGAGCAGTTCTTC
TRBD1,TRBJ1-5,TRBV18,NA,CASSPGQGGQPQHF,TGTGCCAGCTCACCAGGACAGGGTGGTCAGCCCCAGCATTTT
TRBD2,TRBJ2-5,TRBV15,NA,CATSRGSYGGQETQYF,TGTGCCACCAGCAGAGGCAGTTACGGGGGGCAAGAGACCCAGTACTTC
TRBD1,TRBJ2-2,TRBV19,NA,CASSSQTGAGELFF,TGTGCCAGTAGTTCGCAGACAGGGGCCGGGGAGCTGTTTTTT
TRBD1,TRBJ1-5,TRBV11-2,NA,CASSPIITGGHQPQHF,TGTGCCAGCAGCCCTATAATTACAGGGGGCCATCAGCCCCAGCATTTT
NA,TRBJ1-4,TRBV10-1,NA,CASSDEGTGKLFF,TGCGCCAGCAGTGATGAAGGGACTGGAAAACTGTTTTTT
NA,TRBJ1-3,TRBV3-1/TRBV3-2,NA,CAGSGRRSSGNTIYF,TGTGCCGGCAGCGGTCGACGGAGCTCTGGAAACACCATATATTTT
NA,TRBJ1-5,TRBV24-1,NA,CATSRRGDSNQPQHF,TGTGCCACCAGTCGCAGGGGCGATAGCAATCAGCCCCAGCATTTT
NA,TRBJ2-5,TRBV4-1,NA,CASSQSGGGYQETQYF,TGCGCCAGCAGCCAATCCGGGGGTGGGTACCAAGAGACCCAGTACTTC